The clone carrying this T cell receptor beta chain was seen a few times. Its antigen remains unidentified. This sample is part of a study of beta chain features in type 1 diabetes. Via CD45RO/CCR7/CD25/CD127/CD95/CD27, cells of the CD4+ naive, central memory, regulatory and stem cell-like memory subsets were sorted. The purity of all sorted populations exceeded 98%. Germline loops: CDR1 MNHEY, CDR2 SMNVEV (reference sequence). V gave up 5 bases and J gave up 0 bases, with 8 bases separating them. The CDR3 is 15 residues long. Findings of the study overall: Shorter TCRB CDR3s, moderately but significantly so, marked every one of the four CD4+ subsets in Type 1 diabetes patients. Cells with high TCR expression could be over-represented when cDNA is sequenced.

Reverse transcribing all isolated RNA meant expressed TCRB transcripts were sequenced. The method was immunoSEQ multiplex PCR; TCRdb's version includes in-frame clones alone and lacks a portion of them. The sample lists around 690,000 clones; over 10% were seen once. Sequencing was performed on naive CD4+ T cells from blood. This receptor was obtained from a man aged 25-45 years with type 1 diabetes. The V gene is TRBV27, the J gene TRBJ2-6; no reliable D call. CDR3 protein: CASSPSYSGANVLTF. In DNA form, the CDR3 reads TGTGCCAGCAGTCCCAGTTACTCTGGGGCCAACGTCCTGACTTTC.